This T cell receptor (beta chain) originates from a study of blood T cell repertoires in COVID-19. Whole-study context: COVID-19 samples, acute and convalescent, were from the United States, Italy and Spain.

In the source study's methods: Nucleated cell number was recorded as an estimate derived from reference gene primer amplification. Assay used: immunoSEQ multiplex PCR; TCRdb lists only in-frame clones, some missing. The D gene and trimming were derived from the DNA, and the V and J assignments and clone size from that table. The sample includes under 85,000 clones, roughly nine tenths of them seen just once. The CDR3 consists of 18 residues. J was trimmed by 1 base and V by 5 bases; bases with no gene match: 6. CDR1 SEHNR and CDR2 FQNEAQ come from the germline V gene (reference sequence). Sequenced sample: peripheral blood. The chain employs TRBV7-9 and TRBJ2-3; 16 bases are a match to TRBD2. This receptor was obtained from a man of 80 years or more in a cohort sampled during active COVID-19. The CDR3 DNA is TGTGCCAGCAGCCCCCCGGGACTAGCGGGGGGGCGCACAGATACGCAGTATTTT. Translation: CASSPPGLAGGRTDTQYF.